These 5 T cell receptor beta chains share one sample of origin, sequenced in a study of long-term antiretroviral therapy in people with HIV. Runs used v3.0 of the immunoSEQ assay and were done at survey level. Repertoires were generated with immunoSEQ multiplex PCR, while TCRdb's copy carries only in-frame clones and drops some. The sample has around 26,000 clones, 90% to 95% seen once. The starting material was unsorted PBMCs, obtained 7.6 years after starting antiretroviral therapy. The receptor set was obtained from a woman aged 40 to 55 with HIV.

The rearrangement uses TRBV4-3 and TRBJ2-1; 12 bases fit TRBD2. The junction had 7 bases not matched to a gene; V was cut back by 0 bases and J by 1 base. CDR1 is LGHNA and CDR2 is YSLEER in the germline V gene. The CDR3 has 19 residues. The CDR3, as DNA: TGCGCCAGCAGCCAAGATGCACTAGCGGGGGGTACGTCCTACAATGAGCAGTTCTTC. Its protein product is CASSQDALAGGTSYNEQFF.

CDR3 nucleotide sequence: TGTGCCAGAAGCTTGAGCCGGGTCCCTTACCGAGAGACCCAGTACTTC. It yields the protein CARSLSRVPYRETQYF. This chain connects TRBV5-3 to TRBJ2-5; D unclear. TRBV5-3 is noted as an ORF with a role that remains uncertain. The CDR3 loop spans 16 amino acids. The ends were cut back, 1 base at V and 4 bases at J, with 17 bases in the middle.

The genes are TRBV7-9 and TRBJ1-2, with no clear D. This CDR3 has 13 residues. Trimming removed 1 base at V and 2 bases at J, with 5 bases between. Germline V gives CDR1 SEHNR, CDR2 FQNEAQ (reference sequence). CDR3 amino acids: CASSLDNNYGYTF. The CDR3 DNA reads as TGTGCCAGCAGCTTAGATAACAACTATGGCTACACCTTC.

There are a few counts of this clone. This chain joins TRBV4-2 and TRBJ2-3; D tentatively reads TRBD1 or TRBD2 (5 bases each). The germline V gene has CDR1 LGHNA and CDR2 YNFKEQ. V was clipped by 2 bases and J by 4 bases, with 16 bases between them. The length of the CDR3 is 16 residues. The CDR3 loop is CASSQPKGSISDTQYF. In DNA form, the CDR3 reads TGTGCCAGCAGCCAACCTAAGGGGAGTATTTCAGATACGCAGTATTTT.

The chain recombines TRBV9 with TRBJ1-4; D uncertain. Trimming stripped 4 bases from V and 3 bases from J, with 19 bases between. Per germline, CDR1 SGDLS and CDR2 YYNGEE. The CDR3 runs 17 residues. This CDR3 is CASSPRSALRANEKLFF. The CDR3 DNA reads as TGTGCCAGCAGCCCTCGTAGCGCCTTGCGGGCTAATGAAAAACTGTTTTTT.